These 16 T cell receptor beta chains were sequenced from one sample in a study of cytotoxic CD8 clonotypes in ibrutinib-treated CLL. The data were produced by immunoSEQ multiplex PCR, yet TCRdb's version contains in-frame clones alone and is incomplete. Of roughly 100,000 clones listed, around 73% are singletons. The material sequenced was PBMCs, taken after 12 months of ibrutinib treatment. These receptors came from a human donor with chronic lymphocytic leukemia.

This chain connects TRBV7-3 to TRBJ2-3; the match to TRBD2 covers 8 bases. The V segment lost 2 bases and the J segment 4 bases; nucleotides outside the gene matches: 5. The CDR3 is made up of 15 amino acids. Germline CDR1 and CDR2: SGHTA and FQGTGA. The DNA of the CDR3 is TGTGCCAGCAGCTTAGTCGCGGGGGGTTCAGATACGCAGTATTTT. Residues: CASSLVAGGSDTQYF.

The CDR3 region is CASGLVVRGSYEQYF. The CDR3 region has the DNA TGTGCTAGTGGTTTGGTAGTCCGGGGGTCCTACGAGCAGTACTTC. V is TRBV12-5 and J is TRBJ2-7, with D perhaps matching TRBD2 (6 bases). CDR3 length equals 15 residues. Trimming pared 0 bases from V and 1 base from J, leaving 10 bases between. CDR1 LGHNT and CDR2 FRNRAP come from the germline V gene.

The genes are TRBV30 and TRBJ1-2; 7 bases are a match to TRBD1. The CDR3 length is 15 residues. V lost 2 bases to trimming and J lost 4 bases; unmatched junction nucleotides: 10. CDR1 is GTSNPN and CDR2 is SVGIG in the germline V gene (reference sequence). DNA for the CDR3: TGTGCCTGGAGTAGGGGAAGTGAGGGGGCCTATGGCTACACCTTC. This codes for CAWSRGSEGAYGYTF. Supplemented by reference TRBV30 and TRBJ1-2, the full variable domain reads SQTIHQWPATLVQPVGSPLSLECTVEGTSNPNLYWYRQAAGRGLQLLFYSVGIGQISSEVPQNLSASRPQDRQFILSSKKLLLSDSGFYLCAWSRGSEGAYGYTFGSGTRLTVV.

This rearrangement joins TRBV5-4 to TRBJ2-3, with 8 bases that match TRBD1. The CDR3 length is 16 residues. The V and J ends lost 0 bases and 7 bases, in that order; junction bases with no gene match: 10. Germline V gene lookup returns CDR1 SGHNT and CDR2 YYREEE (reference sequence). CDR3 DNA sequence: TGTGCCAGCAGCTTGGCCGGGGGACAGGTTCCTTATACGCAGTATTTT. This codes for CASSLAGGQVPYTQYF.

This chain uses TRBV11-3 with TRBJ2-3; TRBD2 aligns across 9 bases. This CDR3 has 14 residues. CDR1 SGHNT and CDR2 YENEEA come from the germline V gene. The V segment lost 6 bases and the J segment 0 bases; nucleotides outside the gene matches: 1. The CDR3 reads CASRAGGSTDTQYF. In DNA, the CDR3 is TGTGCCAGCAGAGCGGGGGGCAGCACAGATACGCAGTATTTT.

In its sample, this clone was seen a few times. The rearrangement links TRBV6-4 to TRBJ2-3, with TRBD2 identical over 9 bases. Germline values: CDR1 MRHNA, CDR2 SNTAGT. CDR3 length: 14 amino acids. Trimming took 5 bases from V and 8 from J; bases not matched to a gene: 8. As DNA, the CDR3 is TGTGCCAGCAGTTCCGTAGCGGGGGAATCTACGCAGTATTTT. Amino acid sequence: CASSSVAGESTQYF.

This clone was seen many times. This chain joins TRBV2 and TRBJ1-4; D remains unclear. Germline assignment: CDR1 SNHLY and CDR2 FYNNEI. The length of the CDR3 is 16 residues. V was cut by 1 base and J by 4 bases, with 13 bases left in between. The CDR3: CASSEGLEQLNEKLFF. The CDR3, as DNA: TGTGCCAGCAGTGAAGGGTTGGAACAGCTTAATGAAAAACTGTTTTTT.

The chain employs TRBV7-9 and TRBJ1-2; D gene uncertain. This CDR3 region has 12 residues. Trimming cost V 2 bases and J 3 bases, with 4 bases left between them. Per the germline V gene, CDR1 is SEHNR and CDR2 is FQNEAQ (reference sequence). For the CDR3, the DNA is TGTGCCAGCAGCTTAACGGACTATGGCTACACCTTC. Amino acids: CASSLTDYGYTF.

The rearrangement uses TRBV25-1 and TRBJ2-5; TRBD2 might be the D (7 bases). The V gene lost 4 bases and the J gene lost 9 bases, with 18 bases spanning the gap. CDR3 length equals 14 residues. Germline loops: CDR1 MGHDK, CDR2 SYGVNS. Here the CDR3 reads CASSGWRGPEPQYF. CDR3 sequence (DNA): TGTGCCAGCAGTGGGTGGCGGGGGCCCGAACCCCAGTACTTC.

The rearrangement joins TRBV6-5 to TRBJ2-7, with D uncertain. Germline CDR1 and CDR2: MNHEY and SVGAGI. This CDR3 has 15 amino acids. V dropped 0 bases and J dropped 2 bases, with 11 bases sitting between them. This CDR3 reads CASSYSSQYAYEQYF. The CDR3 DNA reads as TGTGCCAGCAGTTACTCATCCCAGTATGCCTACGAGCAGTACTTC.

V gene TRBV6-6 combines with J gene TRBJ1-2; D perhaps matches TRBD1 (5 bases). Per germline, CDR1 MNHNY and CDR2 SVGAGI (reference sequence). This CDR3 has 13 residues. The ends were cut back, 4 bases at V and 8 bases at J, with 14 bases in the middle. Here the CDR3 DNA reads TGTGCCAGCAGTTCCCGGGACGCCTCCGGCTACACCTTC. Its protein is CASSSRDASGYTF.

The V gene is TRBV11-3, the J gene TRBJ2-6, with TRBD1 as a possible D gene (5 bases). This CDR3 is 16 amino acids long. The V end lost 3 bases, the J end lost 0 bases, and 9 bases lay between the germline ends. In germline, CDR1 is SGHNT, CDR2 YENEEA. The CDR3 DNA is TGTGCCAGCAGCTTCCAGGGTAACTCTGGGGCCAACGTCCTGACTTTC. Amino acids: CASSFQGNSGANVLTF.

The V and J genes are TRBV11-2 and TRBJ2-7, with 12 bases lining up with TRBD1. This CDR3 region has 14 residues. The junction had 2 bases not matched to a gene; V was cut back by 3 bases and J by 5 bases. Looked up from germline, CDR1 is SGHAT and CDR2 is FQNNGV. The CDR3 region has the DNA TGTGCCAGCAGCTTGGGGACAGGGGGCGACGAGCAGTACTTC. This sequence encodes CASSLGTGGDEQYF.

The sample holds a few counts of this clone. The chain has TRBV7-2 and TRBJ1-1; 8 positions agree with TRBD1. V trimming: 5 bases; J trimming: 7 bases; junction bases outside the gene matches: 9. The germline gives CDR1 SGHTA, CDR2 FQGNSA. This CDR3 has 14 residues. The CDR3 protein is CASSKKTGVVEAFF. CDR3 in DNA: TGTGCCAGCAGCAAGAAGACAGGGGTGGTTGAAGCTTTCTTT. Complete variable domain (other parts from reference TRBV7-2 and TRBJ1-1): GAGVSQSPSNKVTEKGKDVELRCDPISGHTALYWYRQSLGQGLEFLIYFQGNSAPDKSGLPSDRFSAERTGGSVSTLTIQRTQQEDSAVYLCASSKKTGVVEAFFGQGTRLTVV.

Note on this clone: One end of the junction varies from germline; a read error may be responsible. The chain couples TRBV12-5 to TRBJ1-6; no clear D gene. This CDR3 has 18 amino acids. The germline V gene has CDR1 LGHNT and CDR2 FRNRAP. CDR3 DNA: TGTGCTAGCGGTTTGGTTTCGTTCGCCAACTCCTATAATTCACCCCTCCACTTT. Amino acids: CASGLVSFANSYNSPLHF. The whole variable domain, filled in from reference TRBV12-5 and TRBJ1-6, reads DARVTQTPRHKVTEMGQEVTMRCQPILGHNTVFWYRQTMMQGLELLAYFRNRAPLDDSGMPKDRFSAEMPDATLATLKIQPSEPRDSAVYFCASGLVSFANSYNSPLHFGNGTRLTVT.

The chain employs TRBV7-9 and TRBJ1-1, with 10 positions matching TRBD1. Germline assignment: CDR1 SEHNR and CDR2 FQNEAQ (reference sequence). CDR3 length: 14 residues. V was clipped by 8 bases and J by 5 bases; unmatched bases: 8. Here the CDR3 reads CASQKDRGNTEAFF. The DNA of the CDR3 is TGTGCCAGCCAAAAGGACAGGGGGAATACTGAAGCTTTCTTT.